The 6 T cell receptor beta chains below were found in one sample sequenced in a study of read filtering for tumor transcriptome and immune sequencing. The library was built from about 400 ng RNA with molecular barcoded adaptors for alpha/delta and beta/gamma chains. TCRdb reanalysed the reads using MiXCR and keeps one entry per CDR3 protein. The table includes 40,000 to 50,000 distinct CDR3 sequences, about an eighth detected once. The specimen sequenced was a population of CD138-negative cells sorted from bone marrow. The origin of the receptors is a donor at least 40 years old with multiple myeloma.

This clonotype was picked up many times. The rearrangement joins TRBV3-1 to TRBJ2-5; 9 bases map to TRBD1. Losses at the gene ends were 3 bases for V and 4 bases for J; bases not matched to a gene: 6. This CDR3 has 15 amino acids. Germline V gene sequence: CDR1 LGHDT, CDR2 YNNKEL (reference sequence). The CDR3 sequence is CASSQNRGPVETQYF. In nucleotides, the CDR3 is TGTGCCAGCAGCCAGAACAGGGGGCCAGTAGAGACCCAGTACTTC.

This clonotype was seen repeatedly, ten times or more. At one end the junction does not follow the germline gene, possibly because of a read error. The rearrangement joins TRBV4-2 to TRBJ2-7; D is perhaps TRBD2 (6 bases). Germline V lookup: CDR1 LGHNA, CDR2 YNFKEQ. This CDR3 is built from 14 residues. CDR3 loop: CASSKDWRAGEQYF. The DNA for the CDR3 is TGTGCCAGCAGCAAAGATTGGAGGGCCGGAGAGCAGTACTTC.

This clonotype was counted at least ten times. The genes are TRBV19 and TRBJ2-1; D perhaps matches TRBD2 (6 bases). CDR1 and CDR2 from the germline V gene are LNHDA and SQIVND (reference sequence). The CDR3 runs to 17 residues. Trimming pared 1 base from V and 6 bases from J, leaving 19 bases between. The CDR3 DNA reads TGTGCCAGTAGTATAGGGGGGGTTCAGCGTCAATCCAATGAGCAGTTCTTC. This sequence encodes CASSIGGVQRQSNEQFF. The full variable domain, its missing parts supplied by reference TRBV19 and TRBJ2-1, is DGGITQSPKYLFRKEGQNVTLSCEQNLNHDAMYWYRQDPGQGLRLIYYSQIVNDFQKGDIAEGYSVSREKKESFPLTVTSAQKNPTAFYLCASSIGGVQRQSNEQFFGPGTRLTVL.

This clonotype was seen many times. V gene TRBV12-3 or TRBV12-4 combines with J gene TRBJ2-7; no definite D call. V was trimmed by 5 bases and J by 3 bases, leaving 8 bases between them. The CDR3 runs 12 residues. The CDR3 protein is CASSPAYYEQYF. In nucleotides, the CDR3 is TGTGCCAGCAGTCCCGCCTACTACGAGCAGTACTTC.

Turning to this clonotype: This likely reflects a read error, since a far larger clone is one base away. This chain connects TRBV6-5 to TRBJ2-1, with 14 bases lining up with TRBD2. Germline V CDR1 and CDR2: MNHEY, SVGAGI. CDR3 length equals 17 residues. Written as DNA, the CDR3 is TGTGTCAGCACGCCCGGGACTAGCGGGAGTCGGGGGAATGAGCAGTTCTTC. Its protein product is CVSTPGTSGSRGNEQFF.

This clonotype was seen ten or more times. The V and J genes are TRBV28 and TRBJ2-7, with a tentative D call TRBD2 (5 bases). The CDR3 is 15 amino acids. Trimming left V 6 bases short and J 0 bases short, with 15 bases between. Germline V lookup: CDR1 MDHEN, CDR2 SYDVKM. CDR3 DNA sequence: TGTGCCAGCAGCCGGACTGACCCGAGCTCCTACGAGCAGTACTTC. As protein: CASSRTDPSSYEQYF.